Following are 17 T cell receptor beta chains from one sample sequenced in a study of early T cells in non-severe SARS-CoV-2 infection. MiXCR, run by TCRdb on the 5' RACE reads, gives a single entry per CDR3 protein. The sample contains tens of thousands of distinct CDR3 sequences, roughly 5.6% of which appear only once. The sample taken for sequencing was whole blood. The receptors derive from an adult who was a healthcare worker with PCR-confirmed SARS-CoV-2 infection or an uninfected control (not recorded which).

This clonotype was seen at least ten times. V and J are TRBV11-3 and TRBJ1-1; D is uncertain. CDR1 is SGHNT and CDR2 is YENEEA in the germline V gene. The CDR3 has 13 amino acids. Trimming took off 10 bases at V and 3 bases at J, with 15 bases between the two ends. CDR3: CATTEGTYTEAFF. As DNA, the CDR3 is TGTGCCACCACCGAAGGCACGTACACTGAAGCTTTCTTT.

This clonotype has at least ten counts. The J gene is TRBJ2-1, the V gene TRBV7-6, with TRBD2 as a possible D gene (6 bases). Germline assignment: CDR1 SGHVS and CDR2 FNYEAQ. V lost 5 bases and J lost 6, with 17 bases in between. CDR3 size: 15 residues. The CDR3 bases are TGTGCCAGCAGCCCAGAGTGGGCGGGAAGCAATGAGCAGTTCTTC. Translating it yields CASSPEWAGSNEQFF.

This clonotype was seen at least ten times. The V and J genes are TRBV4-2 and TRBJ2-7; D is perhaps TRBD1 (6 bases). V dropped 2 bases and J dropped 4 bases, with 21 bases sitting between them. Germline loops: CDR1 LGHNA, CDR2 YNFKEQ. The CDR3 is 17 amino acids. The CDR3 DNA reads as TGTGCCAGCAGCCAACAACAGTGGGACAAAACTTCTTACGAGCAGTACTTC. Translated, it gives CASSQQQWDKTSYEQYF.

This clonotype was picked up many times. The gene calls are TRBV28 and TRBJ1-1; 9 nucleotides line up with TRBD1. The CDR3 has 16 residues. V lost 3 bases, J lost 1 base, and 6 bases stayed unmatched. CDR1 is MDHEN, CDR2 SYDVKM, per germline. The CDR3 region has the DNA TGTGCCAGCAGTTTCCTACCGGGACAGGGGAACACTGAAGCTTTCTTT. Translation: CASSFLPGQGNTEAFF.

This clonotype was seen many times. The J gene is TRBJ2-3, the V gene TRBV28; D is unclear. V shed 5 bases and J shed 0 bases, with 6 bases lying between them. Germline loops: CDR1 MDHEN, CDR2 SYDVKM. The CDR3 extends over 13 amino acids. The CDR3, as DNA: TGTGCCAGCAGTCCACTGAGCACAGATACGCAGTATTTT. Amino acids: CASSPLSTDTQYF. The full variable domain, completed using reference TRBV28 and TRBJ2-3, is DVKVTQSSRYLVKRTGEKVFLECVQDMDHENMFWYRQDPGLGLRLIYFSYDVKMKEKGDIPEGYSVSREKKERFSLILESASTNQTSMYLCASSPLSTDTQYFGPGTRLTVL.

Concerning this clonotype itself: A much larger clone lies a single base off, so this may be a read error. This rearrangement joins TRBV5-4 to TRBJ1-1; D is uncertain. In germline, CDR1 is SGHNT, CDR2 YYREEE (reference sequence). The CDR3 has 14 residues. Trimming left V 2 bases short and J 2 bases short, with 10 bases between. The DNA for the CDR3 is TGTGCCAGCAGCTTCCTGGACGACAACACTGAAGCTTTCTTT. Translation: CASSFLDDNTEAFF. The full variable domain, rest sourced from reference TRBV5-4 and TRBJ1-1, is ETGVTQSPTHLIKTRGQQVTLRCSSQSGHNTVSWYQQALGQGPQFIFQYYREEENGRGNFPPRFSGLQFPNYSSELNVNALELDDSALYLCASSFLDDNTEAFFGQGTRLTVV.

In its sample, this clonotype was seen a few times. V is TRBV3-1 and J is TRBJ2-7; D gene unclear. CDR3 length: 13 amino acids. V was shortened by 1 base and J by 2 bases, with 6 bases between the two germline ends. Germline-derived CDR1 and CDR2 are LGHDT and YNNKEL (reference sequence). The CDR3 is CASSQGVTYEQYF. The DNA of the CDR3 is TGTGCCAGCAGCCAAGGAGTTACCTACGAGCAGTACTTC.

Many counts were recorded for this clonotype. This rearrangement joins TRBV5-6 to TRBJ2-2; 7 nucleotides agree with TRBD1. Trimming took 3 bases from V and 4 from J; bases not matched to a gene: 9. Germline V CDR1 and CDR2: SGHDT, YYEEEE. The CDR3 sequence is 16 residues long. The CDR3 DNA is TGTGCCAGCAGCTATCGACAGGGTCGAGGCACCGGGGAGCTGTTTTTT. It translates to CASSYRQGRGTGELFF.

This clonotype was observed at least ten times. V usage is TRBV29-1 and J usage is TRBJ2-7, with 11 positions matching TRBD1. Germline V gene data show CDR1 as SQVTM and CDR2 as ANQGSEA. Trimming at V came to 4 bases and at J to 6 bases, leaving 11 bases not matched to a gene. CDR3 length: 15 amino acids. The CDR3 reads CSVVDRGPKSGEQYF. In nucleotides, the CDR3 is TGCAGCGTTGTGGACAGGGGGCCTAAATCGGGCGAGCAGTACTTC.

This clonotype was recorded at least ten times. This chain connects TRBV5-1 to TRBJ2-1; 10 bases are a match to TRBD2. With V trimmed by 1 base and J by 6 bases, 4 bases remained unmatched. The germline CDR1 and CDR2 sequences are SGHRS and YFSETQ. The CDR3 length is 15 residues. In nucleotides, the CDR3 is TGCGCCAGCAGCTTGCTAGCGGGGGTTGGCAATGAGCAGTTCTTC. The encoded protein is CASSLLAGVGNEQFF.

The rearrangement links TRBV11-3 to TRBJ2-7; D is possibly TRBD1 (6 bases). This CDR3 has 14 residues. Germline assignment: CDR1 SGHNT and CDR2 YENEEA. V shed 0 bases and J shed 3 bases, with 9 bases lying between them. CDR3 nucleotide sequence: TGTGCCAGCAGCTTAGACCCGGACAGCTACGAGCAGTACTTC. Its translation is CASSLDPDSYEQYF.

There are many counts of this clonotype. V and J are TRBV12-3 or TRBV12-4 and TRBJ1-1; 9 nucleotides agree with TRBD1. The CDR3 is 16 residues long. V lost 0 bases, J lost 2 bases, and 4 bases stayed unmatched. The CDR3 sequence is CASSLATGGRNTEAFF. The DNA of the CDR3 is TGTGCCAGCAGTTTAGCGACAGGGGGGAGAAACACTGAAGCTTTCTTT.

This clonotype was picked up many times. J is TRBJ2-7 and V is TRBV10-1; either TRBD1 or TRBD2 may fit D (6 bases each). The CDR3 totals 14 residues. Trimming took off 3 bases at V and 6 bases at J, with 15 bases between the two ends. CDR1 and CDR2 (germline): WNHNN, SYGVQD (reference sequence). CDR3 sequence (DNA): TGCGCCAGCAGTGAACGCCGGGGGCCCTTCGAGCAGTACTTC. Its protein is CASSERRGPFEQYF.

This clonotype is labeled medium-sized. The chain is built from TRBV20-1 and TRBJ1-5; no definite D call. Trimming shortened V by 0 bases and J by 0 bases, and 24 bases separated the two germline ends. Per germline, CDR1 DFQATT and CDR2 SNEGSKA (reference sequence). The length of the CDR3 is 20 residues. Here the CDR3 DNA reads TGCAGTGCTAGAGATCTCGGCAGACCCCCACGGGCTTATAGCAATCAGCCCCAGCATTTT. Its protein is CSARDLGRPPRAYSNQPQHF.

This clonotype was counted many times. This sequence joins TRBV7-2 and TRBJ2-7, with D uncertain. This CDR3 region has 15 residues. Deletions cut 1 base from V and 0 bases from J, with 10 bases between. CDR1 is SGHTA and CDR2 is FQGNSA in the germline V gene. The chain's CDR3 is CASSLESQYSYEQYF. Written as DNA, the CDR3 is TGTGCCAGCAGCTTAGAATCTCAGTACTCCTACGAGCAGTACTTC.

This clonotype was seen many times. The chain uses TRBV7-9 and TRBJ2-7; tentatively, D is TRBD2 (6 bases). This CDR3 spans 18 amino acids. The V and J ends lost 3 bases and 4 bases respectively, with 25 bases between them. Germline V gene sequence: CDR1 SEHNR, CDR2 FQNEAQ (reference sequence). This CDR3 reads CASSLPQGSGPSLYEQYF. CDR3 DNA sequence: TGTGCCAGCAGCTTGCCCCAAGGGAGCGGGCCGAGCTTGTACGAGCAGTACTTC.

The chain joins TRBV30 to TRBJ2-3; D not resolved. From germline, CDR1 is GTSNPN and CDR2 SVGIG (reference sequence). V lost 4 bases and J 6 bases, leaving 8 bases between the germline ends. The CDR3 is made up of 11 amino acids. The CDR3 region is CAWNPADTQYF. As DNA, the CDR3 is TGTGCCTGGAACCCGGCGGATACGCAGTATTTT.